The 29 T cell receptor beta chains in this list originate from one sample, sequenced in a study of T cell responses to AZD1222 COVID-19 vaccine. The assay was immunoSEQ multiplex PCR, and TCRdb's table has in-frame clones only and misses some. The table has about 150,000 clones, around 90% seen once; the top ten hold about 2.5%. This specimen consisted of peripheral blood, obtained on day 0 of AZD1222 vaccination. All receptors derive from an adult in good health.

V gene TRBV3-1 (or the pseudogene TRBV3-2) combines with J gene TRBJ1-5; D is undetermined. The CDR3 has 13 amino acids. The germline V and J ends were trimmed by 4 bases and 5 bases, with 9 bases remaining between them. Germline CDR1 is LGHDT and CDR2 is YNNKEL (reference sequence). The CDR3 DNA reads TGTGCCAGCAGCCTAGCCCGGGATCAGCCCCAGCATTTT. Translating gives CASSLARDQPQHF.

The chain joins TRBV15 to TRBJ2-1, with D possibly being TRBD2 (6 bases). This CDR3 spans 19 amino acids. CDR1 and CDR2 (germline): LNHNV, YYDKDF (reference sequence). Trimming took 0 bases from V and 5 from J, leaving 23 bases between them. The CDR3 spells CATSRDSPWGAGSNNEQFF. CDR3 sequence (DNA): TGTGCCACCAGCAGAGACAGTCCTTGGGGAGCGGGTTCTAACAATGAGCAGTTCTTC.

The V call is TRBV5-4, the J call TRBJ2-1; D remains unclear. The germline V and J ends were trimmed by 2 bases and 2 bases, with 8 bases remaining between them. Germline V gene lookup returns CDR1 SGHNT and CDR2 YYREEE (reference sequence). The length of the CDR3 is 14 residues. CDR3 protein: CASSFRNTYNEQFF. CDR3 nucleotides: TGTGCCAGCAGCTTCCGGAATACCTACAATGAGCAGTTCTTC.

V usage is TRBV5-1 and J usage is TRBJ1-1; possible D gene TRBD1, 6 bases. V was cut by 0 bases and J by 6 bases, with 12 bases left in between. Germline V gene lookup returns CDR1 SGHRS and CDR2 YFSETQ. The CDR3 is made up of 14 amino acids. DNA for the CDR3: TGCGCCAGCAGCTTGGCAGGGGTCGGGTCTGAAGCTTTCTTT. Amino acid sequence: CASSLAGVGSEAFF. Full variable domain (rest looked up from reference TRBV5-1 and TRBJ1-1): KAGVTQTPRYLIKTRGQQVTLSCSPISGHRSVSWYQQTPGQGLQFLFEYFSETQRNKGNFPGRFSGRQFSNSRSEMNVSTLELGDSALYLCASSLAGVGSEAFFGQGTRLTVV.

The chain employs TRBV28 and TRBJ1-1; 8 bases align to TRBD1. Germline CDR1 and CDR2: MDHEN and SYDVKM. CDR3 length: 15 residues. Trimming at V came to 6 bases and at J to 7 bases, leaving 13 bases not matched to a gene. CDR3 amino acids: CASSLTPTQGGEAFF. CDR3 DNA sequence: TGTGCCAGCAGCTTGACCCCAACACAGGGGGGTGAAGCTTTCTTT.

The rearrangement uses TRBV21-1 and TRBJ1-6; the table's D call, TRBD1, was not checked against the DNA. TRBV21-1 counts as a pseudogene. The CDR3 contains 19 residues. The CDR3 bases are TGTGCCAGCAGCAATCTGGATTTTTGGATAGACAGATATAATTCACCCCTCCACTTT. The encoded protein is CASSNLDFWIDRYNSPLHF.

The sample holds one count of this clone. This chain uses TRBV7-9 with TRBJ2-6; no definite D call. The CDR3 has 16 residues. Trimming shortened V by 5 bases and J by 0 bases, and 11 bases separated the two germline ends. The V gene's germline CDR1 is SEHNR and CDR2 FQNEAQ (reference sequence). CDR3 DNA sequence: TGTGCCAGCAGCCTCACAGCTTTCTCTGGGGCCAACGTCCTGACTTTC. Its translation is CASSLTAFSGANVLTF. The full variable domain, with the rest looked up from reference TRBV7-9 and TRBJ2-6, is DTGVSQNPRHKITKRGQNVTFRCDPISEHNRLYWYRQTLGQGPEFLTYFQNEAQLEKSRLLSDRFSAERPKGSFSTLEIQRTEQGDSAMYLCASSLTAFSGANVLTFGAGSRLTVL.

This clone has just one count. The V and J genes are TRBV5-6 and TRBJ1-6; perhaps TRBD1 as D (6 bases). Trimming pared 5 bases from V and 7 bases from J, leaving 13 bases between. Germline CDR1 reads SGHDT; CDR2 reads YYEEEE. There are 14 residues in the CDR3. CDR3 loop: CASRKQGSNSPLHF. CDR3 coding DNA: TGTGCCAGCAGGAAACAGGGCTCGAATTCACCCCTCCACTTT.

V gene TRBV9 combines with J gene TRBJ2-3; D is unresolved. This CDR3 contains 16 residues. With 0 bases removed from V and 5 bases from J, the gap between germline ends came to 16 bases. Germline V gives CDR1 SGDLS, CDR2 YYNGEE. The CDR3 sequence is CASSVVGRQGLDTQYF. In DNA form, the CDR3 reads TGTGCCAGCAGCGTAGTGGGTCGGCAAGGCCTAGATACGCAGTATTTT.

The chain couples TRBV25-1 to TRBJ2-7; TRBD1 matches at 7 bases. This CDR3 spans 13 amino acids. V lost 5 bases, J lost 7 bases, and 8 bases stayed unmatched. From germline, CDR1 is MGHDK and CDR2 SYGVNS. The CDR3 DNA follows: TGTGCCAGCAGTCCCGGGACAGCGAGGGAGCAGTACTTC. It translates to CASSPGTAREQYF.

This clone was counted between two and nine times. The genes are TRBV7-8 and TRBJ1-1; perhaps TRBD1 as D (5 bases). Germline lookup yields CDR1 SGHVS and CDR2 FQNEAQ. Trimming pared 5 bases from V and 2 bases from J, leaving 9 bases between. This CDR3 spans 13 amino acids. The CDR3 protein is CASSRQSNTEAFF. CDR3 DNA: TGTGCCAGCAGCCGACAGAGCAACACTGAAGCTTTCTTT.

This clone was observed a single time. As DNA, the CDR3 is TGTGCCAGCAGGATCGCCTCAGGAACAGGAAACACCATATATTTT. It yields the protein CASRIASGTGNTIYF. The V and J genes are TRBV5-5 and TRBJ1-3; the D is unclear. Germline assignment: CDR1 SGHKS and CDR2 YYEKEE (reference sequence). This CDR3 spans 15 amino acids. V was cut by 5 bases and J by 4 bases, with 16 bases left in between.

The CDR3 reads CASSGDRRSTEAFF. The CDR3 bases are TGTGCCAGCAGCGGGGACAGAAGGAGCACTGAAGCTTTCTTT. The V and J genes are TRBV11-2 and TRBJ1-1; TRBD1 agrees at 7 bases. Germline V gene sequence: CDR1 SGHAT, CDR2 FQNNGV. The trim removed 5 bases at V and 4 bases at J, leaving 7 bases unmatched. The CDR3 has 14 amino acids.

This clone was picked up one time. The V gene is TRBV24-1, the J gene TRBJ1-3; 10 bases align to TRBD1. The V gene's germline CDR1 is KGHDR and CDR2 SFDVKD. The junction had 8 bases not matched to a gene; V was cut back by 1 base and J by 9 bases. This CDR3 comprises 16 residues. CDR3: CATSDFWDRGRGTIYF. The CDR3 region has the DNA TGTGCCACCAGTGATTTTTGGGACAGGGGTCGGGGCACCATATATTTT.

A remark on this clone: In the same sample, other DNA sequences code for this CDR3. This chain links TRBV2 with TRBJ1-4; D call uncertain. V lost 7 bases and J 4 bases, leaving 7 bases between the germline ends. The CDR3 runs to 12 residues. Germline CDR1 and CDR2: SNHLY and FYNNEI. The CDR3 DNA sequence: TGTGCCAGCACGAGGGATAATGAAAAACTGTTTTTT. It codes for CASTRDNEKLFF. The whole variable domain, filled in from reference TRBV2 and TRBJ1-4, reads EPEVTQTPSHQVTQMGQEVILRCVPISNHLYFYWYRQILGQKVEFLVSFYNNEISEKSEIFDDQFSVERPDGSNFTLKIRSTKLEDSAMYFCASTRDNEKLFFGSGTQLSVL.

V is TRBV28 and J is TRBJ1-4; possibly TRBD1 for D (6 bases). The CDR3 length is 17 residues. Germline V CDR1 and CDR2: MDHEN, SYDVKM. The germline V and J ends were trimmed by 5 bases and 2 bases, with 18 bases remaining between them. The CDR3 here is CASSPPRGGWTNEKLFF. CDR3 DNA sequence: TGTGCCAGCAGTCCCCCTAGGGGGGGGTGGACTAATGAAAAACTGTTTTTT.

This clone was counted once. The chain is built from TRBV3-1 (or the pseudogene TRBV3-2) and TRBJ2-7; weak D call: TRBD2 (6 bases). V lost 2 bases and J lost 9, with 14 bases in between. The CDR3 is 13 amino acids. CDR1 LGHDT and CDR2 YNNKEL come from the germline V gene (reference sequence). Written as DNA, the CDR3 is TGTGCCAGCAGCCAACGACGGGAGTCCGGGCAGTACTTC. Translated, it gives CASSQRRESGQYF.

The genes are TRBV6-1 and TRBJ2-1, with D maybe TRBD2 (6 bases). Trimming took off 1 base at V and 3 bases at J, with 22 bases between the two ends. Germline V lookup: CDR1 MNHNS, CDR2 SASEGT. The CDR3 contains 19 residues. The CDR3 DNA is TGTGCCAGCAGTGAAGGTCCCGAACGGGGTAGCGGAAACTACAATGAGCAGTTCTTC. Its protein is CASSEGPERGSGNYNEQFF.

This clone has just one count. J is TRBJ1-2 and V is TRBV27; D not certain. Germline values: CDR1 MNHEY, CDR2 SMNVEV (reference sequence). The CDR3 runs to 13 residues. Trimming took off 3 bases at V and 4 bases at J, with 9 bases between the two ends. The CDR3 DNA sequence: TGTGCCAGCAGTTTCGGACGGAGCTATGGCTACACCTTC. It is translated as CASSFGRSYGYTF.

The V gene is TRBV14, the J gene TRBJ1-4; tentative D call: TRBD1 (6 bases). The germline V gene encodes CDR1 SGHDN and CDR2 FVKESK. Trimming pared 4 bases from V and 1 base from J, leaving 13 bases between. The CDR3 consists of 16 residues. The CDR3: CASSLHTGKTNEKLFF. The CDR3, as DNA: TGTGCCAGCAGCCTACACACAGGGAAAACTAATGAAAAACTGTTTTTT.

The CDR3 loop reads CASSSTAGLPYEQYF. DNA of the CDR3: TGTGCCAGCAGCTCCACCGCGGGACTCCCCTACGAGCAGTACTTC. The chain is built from TRBV5-4 and TRBJ2-7; D possibly corresponds to TRBD2 (6 bases). Trimming removed 3 bases at V and 2 bases at J, with 15 bases between. The CDR3 is 15 residues long. Germline-derived CDR1 and CDR2 are SGHNT and YYREEE (reference sequence).

The CDR3 sequence is CASSPGGLAGEQYF. The DNA of the CDR3 is TGCGCCAGCAGCCCGGGGGGACTAGCGGGCGAGCAGTACTTC. The chain couples TRBV5-1 to TRBJ2-7, with 12 positions matching TRBD2. The length of the CDR3 is 14 residues. Unmatched junction bases numbered 5, after V lost 4 bases and J lost 6 bases. Germline lookup yields CDR1 SGHRS and CDR2 YFSETQ.

This chain's CDR3 is CASTQDRGNSPLHF. CDR3 bases: TGTGCCAGCACCCAAGACAGGGGTAATTCACCCCTCCACTTT. The J gene is TRBJ1-6, the V gene TRBV2, with TRBD1 matching over 8 bases. The CDR3 runs 14 residues. Germline assignment: CDR1 SNHLY and CDR2 FYNNEI. V dropped 7 bases and J dropped 6; count of bases not matched to a gene: 5.

The chain employs TRBV9 and TRBJ1-1; unclear D gene. Trimming shortened V by 7 bases and J by 0 bases, and 7 bases separated the two germline ends. The CDR3 length is 12 residues. Germline CDR1 reads SGDLS; CDR2 reads YYNGEE. The CDR3 DNA sequence: TGTGCCAGCGCGCGGGTGAACACTGAAGCTTTCTTT. This translates into CASARVNTEAFF. Supplemented by reference TRBV9 and TRBJ1-1, the full variable domain reads DSGVTQTPKHLITATGQRVTLRCSPRSGDLSVYWYQQSLDQGLQFLIQYYNGEERAKGNILERFSAQQFPDLHSELNLSSLELGDSALYFCASARVNTEAFFGQGTRLTVV.

The gene calls are TRBV5-1 and TRBJ1-3; D gene unclear. This CDR3 spans 16 amino acids. Germline lookup yields CDR1 SGHRS and CDR2 YFSETQ. V lost 5 bases and J 2 bases, leaving 17 bases between the germline ends. In nucleotides, the CDR3 is TGCGCCAGCAGTTCCCGCGTCCGGGAGGCTGGAAACACCATATATTTT. Its translation: CASSSRVREAGNTIYF.

This chain links TRBV4-1 with TRBJ2-7; D unresolved. The CDR3 is 13 residues long. Per the germline V gene, CDR1 is MGHRA and CDR2 is YSYEKL. V lost 7 bases, J lost 10 bases, and 20 bases lay in between. CDR3 protein: CASTSRTLGTQYF. CDR3 coding DNA: TGCGCCAGCACCTCCAGGACCCTTGGAACTCAGTACTTC.

J is TRBJ1-4 and V is TRBV19; unclear D gene. V was trimmed by 2 bases and J by 0 bases, leaving 4 bases between them. Per the germline V gene, CDR1 is LNHDA and CDR2 is SQIVND (reference sequence). The CDR3 extends over 14 amino acids. The CDR3, as DNA: TGTGCCAGTAGTATACGGACAACTAATGAAAAACTGTTTTTT. This codes for CASSIRTTNEKLFF.

This rearrangement joins TRBV6-6 to TRBJ1-2; 11 nucleotides line up with TRBD1. The CDR3 has 15 amino acids. V lost 6 bases to trimming and J lost 3 bases; unmatched junction nucleotides: 6. Per germline, CDR1 MNHNY and CDR2 SVGAGI (reference sequence). The CDR3 DNA follows: TGTGCCAGCAGAACCGGGACAGGGGGGGACTATGGCTACACCTTC. Translating gives CASRTGTGGDYGYTF.

The chain is built from TRBV28 and TRBJ1-5; no clear D. The CDR3 runs to 15 residues. Germline V gives CDR1 MDHEN, CDR2 SYDVKM. V lost 7 bases, J lost 2 bases, and 15 bases lay in between. The CDR3 protein is CASNSRSGGNQPQHF. The CDR3 DNA is TGTGCCAGCAACAGCCGCAGTGGGGGCAATCAGCCCCAGCATTTT.